This is a list of T cell receptor beta chains from one sample in a study of shared T cell receptors in the human thymus. Assay used: immunoSEQ multiplex PCR; TCRdb lists only in-frame clones, some missing. The sample yields 700,000 or so clones, approximately 83% seen once. The same data also contributed to another study, on human thymus T cells.

The sequenced sample was thymocytes. These receptors were obtained from a girl in the first two years of life with a congenital heart defect. CDR3s include the opening cysteine and the closing phenylalanine or tryptophan.

v_call cdr3_aa
TRBV4-1 CASRLRGGATDTQYF
TRBV5-1 CASHRQGWETGELFF
TRBV28 CASSLYGIAGGPSSYNEQFF
TRBV27 CASSWFGTAKNTEAFF
TRBV29-1 CSVGQEKLFF
TRBV2 CASRNRMEGGLVQCLNTEAFF
TRBV5-6 CASSFGPGPLMGTEAFF
TRBV10-3 CAISGSQKTMNTEAFF
TRBV7-9 CASSARNPLGGQAFF
TRBV10-2 CASSGGKGFTAFF
TRBV6-1 CASGKGGGQPQHF
TRBV2 CASSEHPGGNSYNEQFF
TRBV2 CASSQGHLNSPLHF
TRBV20-1 CSAGQGDGKYF
TRBV2 CAPQNSTNSYEQYF
TRBV27 CASSLPGLAGLSTDTQYF
TRBV9 CASSVDGGEQFF
TRBV29-1 CSGEVRGEGYTF
TRBV29-1 CSVTPKVSDTEAFF